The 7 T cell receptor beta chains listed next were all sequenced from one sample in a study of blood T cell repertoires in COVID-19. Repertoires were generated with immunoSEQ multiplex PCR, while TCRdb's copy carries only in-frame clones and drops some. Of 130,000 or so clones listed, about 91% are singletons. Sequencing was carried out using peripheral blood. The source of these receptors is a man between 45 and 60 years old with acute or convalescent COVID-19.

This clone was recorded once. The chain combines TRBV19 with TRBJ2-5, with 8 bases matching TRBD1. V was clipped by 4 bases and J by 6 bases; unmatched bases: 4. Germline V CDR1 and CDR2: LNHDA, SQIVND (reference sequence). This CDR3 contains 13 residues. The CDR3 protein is CASSTSGGQTQYF. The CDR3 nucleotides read TGTGCCAGTAGTACTTCAGGGGGCCAGACCCAGTACTTC.

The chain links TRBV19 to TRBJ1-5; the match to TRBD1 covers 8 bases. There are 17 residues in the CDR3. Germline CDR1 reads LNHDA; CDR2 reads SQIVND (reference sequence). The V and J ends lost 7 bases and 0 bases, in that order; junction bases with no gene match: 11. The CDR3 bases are TGTGCCAGTACCCCGAGGGGACAGGTTTATAGCAATCAGCCCCAGCATTTT. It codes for CASTPRGQVYSNQPQHF. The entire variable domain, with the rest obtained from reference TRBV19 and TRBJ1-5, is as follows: DGGITQSPKYLFRKEGQNVTLSCEQNLNHDAMYWYRQDPGQGLRLIYYSQIVNDFQKGDIAEGYSVSREKKESFPLTVTSAQKNPTAFYLCASTPRGQVYSNQPQHFGDGTRLSIL.

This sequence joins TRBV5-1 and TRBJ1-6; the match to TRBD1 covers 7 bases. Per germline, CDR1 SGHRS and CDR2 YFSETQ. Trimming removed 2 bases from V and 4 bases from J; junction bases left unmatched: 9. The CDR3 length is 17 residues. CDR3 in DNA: TGCGCCAGCAGCTTCTGGACAGGAGGGATTTATAATTCACCCCTCCACTTT. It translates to CASSFWTGGIYNSPLHF.

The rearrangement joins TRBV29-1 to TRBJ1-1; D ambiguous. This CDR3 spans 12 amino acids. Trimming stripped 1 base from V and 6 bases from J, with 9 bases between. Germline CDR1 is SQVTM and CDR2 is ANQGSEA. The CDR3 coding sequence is TGCAGCGTTGAAGTGTCGAGGTCTGAAGCTTTCTTT. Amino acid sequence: CSVEVSRSEAFF.

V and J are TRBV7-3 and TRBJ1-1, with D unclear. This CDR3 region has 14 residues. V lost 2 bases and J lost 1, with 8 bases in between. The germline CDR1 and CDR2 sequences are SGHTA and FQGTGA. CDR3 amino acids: CASSLGSQNTEAFF. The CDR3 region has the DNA TGTGCCAGCAGCTTAGGGAGTCAGAACACTGAAGCTTTCTTT. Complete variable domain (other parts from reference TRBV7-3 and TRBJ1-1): GAGVSQTPSNKVTEKGKYVELRCDPISGHTALYWYRQSLGQGPEFLIYFQGTGAADDSGLPNDRFFAVRPEGSVSTLKIQRTERGDSAVYLCASSLGSQNTEAFFGQGTRLTVV.

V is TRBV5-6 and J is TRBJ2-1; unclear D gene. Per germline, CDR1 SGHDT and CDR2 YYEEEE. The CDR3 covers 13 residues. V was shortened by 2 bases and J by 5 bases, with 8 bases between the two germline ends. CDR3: CASSLRRNNEQFF. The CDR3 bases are TGTGCCAGCAGCTTACGGCGGAACAATGAGCAGTTCTTC.

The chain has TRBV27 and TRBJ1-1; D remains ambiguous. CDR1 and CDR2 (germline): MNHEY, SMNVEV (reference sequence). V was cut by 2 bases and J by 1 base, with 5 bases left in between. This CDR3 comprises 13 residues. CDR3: CASSLQANTEAFF. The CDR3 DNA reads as TGTGCCAGCAGTTTACAGGCGAACACTGAAGCTTTCTTT.